A selection of T cell receptor beta chains follows, all from one sample in a study. TCRdb reanalysed the 5' RACE reads using MiXCR and keeps one entry per CDR3 protein. The data contain tens of thousands of distinct CDR3 sequences, approximately 30% of them singletons. Sequenced material: tumor-infiltrating memory CD4+ T cells sorted from the breast tumor. The receptors here all came from a female donor with breast cancer. The CDR3 runs from the conserved cysteine through the conserved F or W. Fields, in order: J gene, V gene, CDR3 protein.

TRBJ2-5 | TRBV20-1 | CSARDDRDQETQYF
TRBJ2-3 | TRBV28 | CASSLLGESTDTQYF
TRBJ2-7 | TRBV5-1 | CASSPGDWPSYEQYF
TRBJ2-7 | TRBV5-5 | CASSLTPRLASEQYF
TRBJ2-1 | TRBV7-9 | CASSPTHNEQFF
TRBJ1-3 | TRBV7-9 | CASSTQGGRNTIYF
TRBJ2-1 | TRBV5-1 | CASSSRQGSYNEQFF
TRBJ1-5 | TRBV12-3/TRBV12-4 | CASRGRQGDYSNQPQHF
TRBJ2-7 | TRBV4-3 | CASSQGVASSHEQYF
TRBJ2-4 | TRBV12-3/TRBV12-4 | CASSPSTGFGTKNIQYF
TRBJ2-1 | TRBV14 | CASSPRDTIFSEQFF
TRBJ2-3 | TRBV5-1 | CASSSEPMNTQYF
TRBJ2-7 | TRBV28 | CASATSPRTAYF
TRBJ2-7 | TRBV6-2/TRBV6-3 | CASSEAGVAGVYEQYF
TRBJ1-1 | TRBV11-2 | CASSLRGNTKAFF
TRBJ1-5 | TRBV5-1 | CASSLTGMSNQPQHF
TRBJ2-2 | TRBV5-6 | CASSPLGQLGGELFF
TRBJ2-2 | TRBV4-1 | CASSQGLGSGIGELFF
TRBJ1-5 | TRBV20-1 | CSASVRGGQPQHF
TRBJ2-6 | TRBV28 | CATFSGANVLTF
TRBJ1-5 | TRBV10-2 | CASSEGAGTGLIRNQPQHF
TRBJ1-3 | TRBV7-8 | CASSLSPNTIYF
TRBJ2-4 | TRBV11-2 | CASSFTWGSRTKNIQYF
TRBJ2-1 | TRBV6-5 | CASRPEAGSSYNEQFF
TRBJ2-5 | TRBV5-1 | CASSWGTSLETQYF
TRBJ1-1 | TRBV5-6 | CASSLDRETEAFF
TRBJ2-1 | TRBV28 | CASKFRGSYNEQFF
TRBJ2-1 | TRBV28 | CASRILAGADNEQFF
TRBJ2-4 | TRBV5-1 | CASSEGTGLAKNIQYF
TRBJ1-5 | TRBV4-2 | CASSQGTRENQPQHF
TRBJ1-2 | TRBV3-1 | CASSPKTGVIGYGYTF
TRBJ2-5 | TRBV9 | CASSVAGLAGGKETQYF
TRBJ2-2 | TRBV7-9 | CASSSLGDRDTGELFF
TRBJ2-1 | TRBV25-1 | CASSAMDRDEQFF
TRBJ1-2 | TRBV14 | CASSQEAREYGYTF
TRBJ2-7 | TRBV4-1 | CASSRRGESYEQYF
TRBJ2-1 | TRBV7-6 | CATQGVDNEQFF